The clone carrying this T cell receptor (beta chain) showed up many times. Germline V lookup: CDR1 SGHTA, CDR2 FQGNSA. CDR3 length: 16 residues. Trimming pared 5 bases from V and 4 bases from J, leaving 20 bases between. The data were obtained in a study of T cells in Graves' hyperthyroidism and ophthalmopathy. TCR beta CDR3 regions were amplified from RNA transcripts. TCR CDR3 regions were first amplified by RT-PCR with HTBI primers. In TCRdb, the multiplex PCR reads were re-called with MiXCR into one record per CDR3 protein. In the table there are about 600,000 distinct CDR3 sequences, 12% to 15% of which are singletons.

Sequenced: blood. The chain couples TRBV7-2 to TRBJ1-2; D unresolved. The sequence came from a young woman with Graves' ophthalmopathy. The CDR3: CASSLRSPPATYGYTF. CDR3 in DNA: TGTGCCAGCAGCCTCAGATCTCCCCCTGCCACCTATGGCTACACCTTC.